These 2 T cell receptor beta chains came from one sample sequenced in a study of T cell changes during pregnancy in multiple sclerosis. Sequencing was performed with immunoSEQ multiplex PCR; in TCRdb, only in-frame clones are kept and a portion is missing. Of more than 70,000 clones listed, around 94% were seen once; the top ten hold 2% to 2.5%. This sample comprised peripheral blood, obtained before pregnancy. These receptors originate from a female donor with multiple sclerosis, enrolled in a pregnancy study.

This sequence joins TRBV9 and TRBJ2-1; maybe TRBD1 (5 bases). Trimming removed 10 bases from V and 7 bases from J, with 18 bases in between. The CDR3 is 13 residues long. Germline values: CDR1 SGDLS, CDR2 YYNGEE. As DNA, the CDR3 is TGTGCCCAGGTCGGAGAGCAGGGTAATGAGCAGTTCTTC. Amino acid sequence: CAQVGEQGNEQFF.

The V call is TRBV27, the J call TRBJ1-3; no firm D call. There are 13 residues in the CDR3. Trimming shortened V by 6 bases and J by 4 bases, and 10 bases separated the two germline ends. Germline V CDR1 and CDR2: MNHEY, SMNVEV (reference sequence). CDR3 in amino acids: CASRPNTGNTIYF. CDR3 DNA: TGTGCCAGCAGACCAAACACAGGAAACACCATATATTTT.